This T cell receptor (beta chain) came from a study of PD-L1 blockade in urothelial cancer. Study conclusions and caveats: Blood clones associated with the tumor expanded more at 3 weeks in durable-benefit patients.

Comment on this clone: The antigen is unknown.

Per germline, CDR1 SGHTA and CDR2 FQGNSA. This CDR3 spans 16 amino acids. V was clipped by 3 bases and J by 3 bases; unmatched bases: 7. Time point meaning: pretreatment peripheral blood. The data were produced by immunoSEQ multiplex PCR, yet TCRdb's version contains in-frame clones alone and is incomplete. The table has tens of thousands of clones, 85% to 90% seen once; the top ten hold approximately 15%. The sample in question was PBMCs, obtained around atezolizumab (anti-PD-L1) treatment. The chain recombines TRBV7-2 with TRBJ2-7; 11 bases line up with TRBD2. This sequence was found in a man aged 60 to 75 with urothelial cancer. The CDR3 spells CASSLGLAASFYEQYF. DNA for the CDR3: TGTGCCAGCAGCTTGGGACTAGCGGCCAGCTTCTACGAGCAGTACTTC.